This T cell receptor beta chain came from a study of blood T cell repertoires in COVID-19. In germline, CDR1 is MNHNY, CDR2 SVGAGI (reference sequence). V was cut by 2 bases and J by 7 bases, with 15 bases left in between. CDR3 size: 15 residues. This table comes from immunoSEQ multiplex PCR, and its TCRdb copy is limited to in-frame clones, with some not included. The table lists some 65,000 clones, approximately 83% of them singletons. This receptor was taken from a man aged 40-49 years with COVID-19, enrolled during active disease. What was sequenced was peripheral blood. V usage is TRBV6-6 and J usage is TRBJ1-5; D gene unclear. The CDR3 DNA is TGTGCCAGCAGTTACAAGGCGGGGTCCGGACAGCCCCAGCATTTT. This translates into CASSYKAGSGQPQHF.